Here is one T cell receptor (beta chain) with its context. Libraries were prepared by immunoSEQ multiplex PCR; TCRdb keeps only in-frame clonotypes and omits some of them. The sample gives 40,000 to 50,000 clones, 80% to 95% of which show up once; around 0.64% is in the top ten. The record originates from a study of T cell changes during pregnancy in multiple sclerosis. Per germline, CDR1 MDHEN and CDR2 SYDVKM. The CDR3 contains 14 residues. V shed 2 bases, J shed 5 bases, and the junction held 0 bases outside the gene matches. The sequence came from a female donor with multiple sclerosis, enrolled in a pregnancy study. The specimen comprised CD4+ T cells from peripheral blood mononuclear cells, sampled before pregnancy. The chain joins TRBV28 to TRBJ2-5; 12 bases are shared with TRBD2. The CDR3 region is CASSLLAGGETQYF. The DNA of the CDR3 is TGTGCCAGCAGTTTACTAGCGGGAGGGGAGACCCAGTACTTC.